This TCR beta chain was identified in a study of blood T cell repertoires in COVID-19. Study-level background: T cells, B-cell-depleted T cells, or PBMCs supplied cDNA or gDNA.

The authors' processing: Reference gene primer amplification gave nucleated cell count estimates. The assay was immunoSEQ multiplex PCR, and TCRdb's table has in-frame clones only and misses some. V, J and clone size were drawn from that table, and D and trimming were deduced from the DNA. The table has about 140,000 clones, about three quarters seen once. Germline V gene sequence: CDR1 LNHDA, CDR2 SQIVND (reference sequence). The junction had 9 bases not matched to a gene; V was cut back by 10 bases and J by 3 bases. This CDR3 has 14 residues. The chain joins TRBV19 to TRBJ2-1; 7 nucleotides agree with TRBD1. The sequencing input was peripheral blood. The TCR was taken from a woman older than 75 with active or convalescent COVID-19. The CDR3 DNA reads as TGTGCCACCCAATCGGGACAGCTCTACAATGAGCAGTTCTTC. Amino acids: CATQSGQLYNEQFF.